The 11 T cell receptor beta chains presented below share a single source sample, sequenced in a study of blood T cell repertoires in COVID-19 (dated by TCRdb to about 2020). Library prep was done by the immunoSEQ multiplex PCR assay. In its TCRdb copy, this immuneACCESS table keeps in-frame sequences only and misses some clones. Where compared with another copy, unresolved V genes explain less than half of these, and the others have no known cause. This sample comprises roughly 140,000 clones, about 87% of them detected only once. The ten largest clones capture around 4.5% of the sample. The sequenced sample was peripheral blood. Receptors originate from a woman aged 35 to 49 with acute or convalescent COVID-19.

The chain carries TRBV2 and TRBJ1-1; D gene uncertain. There are 13 residues in the CDR3. Germline V CDR1 and CDR2: SNHLY, FYNNEI. Trimming stripped 7 bases from V and 1 base from J, with 10 bases between. Here the CDR3 DNA reads TGTGCCAGCACTACCGGGGAGAACACTGAAGCTTTCTTT. Protein: CASTTGENTEAFF.

The chain links TRBV19 to TRBJ1-4; 8 positions agree with TRBD1. CDR1 LNHDA and CDR2 SQIVND come from the germline V gene (reference sequence). The V gene end was trimmed by 5 bases and the J gene end by 0 bases; junction bases not matched to a gene: 2. The CDR3 runs to 15 residues. The CDR3 loop is CASSVQGATNEKLFF. In DNA, the CDR3 is TGTGCCAGTAGTGTACAGGGGGCAACTAATGAAAAACTGTTTTTT.

The V call is TRBV9, the J call TRBJ2-1; 11 nucleotides agree with TRBD2. CDR3 size: 15 residues. Germline CDR1 and CDR2: SGDLS and YYNGEE. The trim removed 3 bases at V and 2 bases at J, leaving 1 base unmatched. Here the CDR3 reads CASSAGLAAYNEQFF. CDR3 nucleotides: TGTGCCAGCAGCGCGGGACTAGCGGCCTACAATGAGCAGTTCTTC.

The chain combines TRBV5-1 with TRBJ2-3; maybe TRBD2 (5 bases). The CDR3 is 14 amino acids. Germline values: CDR1 SGHRS, CDR2 YFSETQ. V shed 7 bases and J shed 1 base, with 13 bases lying between them. The CDR3 sequence is CASFEGSGTDTQYF. In nucleotides, the CDR3 is TGCGCCAGCTTTGAGGGTAGCGGCACAGATACGCAGTATTTT.

Only one count was recorded for this clone. The chain links TRBV6-1 to TRBJ1-2; no clear D gene. Germline V gene data show CDR1 as MNHNS and CDR2 as SASEGT. The V and J ends lost 1 base and 0 bases respectively, with 9 bases between them. The CDR3 loop spans 15 amino acids. The CDR3 nucleotides are TGTGCCAGCAGTGAAGGGGCGAGTCCTAACTATGGCTACACCTTC. Translation gives CASSEGASPNYGYTF.

The genes are TRBV5-1 and TRBJ1-1; 9 bases line up with TRBD1. The CDR3 extends over 13 amino acids. With 3 bases clipped from V and 8 bases from J, the junction kept 5 bases outside the gene matches. The V gene's germline CDR1 is SGHRS and CDR2 YFSETQ. The CDR3 DNA sequence: TGCGCCAGCAGCTCTACAGGGGGCCCCGAAGCTTTCTTT. Amino acids: CASSSTGGPEAFF.

The chain combines TRBV7-8 with TRBJ1-2; TRBD1 aligns across 8 bases. V shed 4 bases and J 6 bases; nucleotides not matched to a gene: 4. The CDR3 sequence is 13 residues long. CDR1 SGHVS and CDR2 FQNEAQ come from the germline V gene. CDR3 in DNA: TGTGCCAGCAGCTCCCAGGGGGCAAATGGCTACACCTTC. The encoded protein is CASSSQGANGYTF. The full variable domain, with the rest looked up from reference TRBV7-8 and TRBJ1-2, is GAGVSQSPRYKVAKRGQDVALRCDPISGHVSLFWYQQALGQGPEFLTYFQNEAQLDKSGLPSDRFFAERPEGSVSTLKIQRTQQEDSAVYLCASSSQGANGYTFGSGTRLTVV.

About this clone: Distinct nucleotide sequences in the sample also encode this CDR3. V and J are TRBV10-3 and TRBJ2-7, with 8 bases identical to TRBD1. Germline V lookup: CDR1 ENHRY, CDR2 SYGVKD. The CDR3 totals 13 residues. V lost 4 bases, J lost 2 bases, and 1 base stayed unmatched. The CDR3: CAISGQGTYEQYF. CDR3 sequence (DNA): TGTGCCATCAGTGGACAGGGGACCTACGAGCAGTACTTC.

The V and J genes are TRBV30 and TRBJ1-5; 7 bases are a match to TRBD1. Losses at the gene ends were 8 bases for V and 0 bases for J; bases not matched to a gene: 13. The V gene's germline CDR1 is GTSNPN and CDR2 SVGIG (reference sequence). The CDR3 is 16 residues long. CDR3 protein: CARVRGQTYSNQPQHF. The CDR3 region has the DNA TGTGCCCGAGTGCGGGGACAGACATATAGCAATCAGCCCCAGCATTTT.

The chain couples TRBV6-5 to TRBJ1-2; D is possibly TRBD1 (6 bases). V was clipped by 6 bases and J by 0 bases, with 14 bases between them. The CDR3 covers 15 residues. Germline CDR1 MNHEY, CDR2 SVGAGI. As DNA, the CDR3 is TGTGCCAGCAGGACTGGGGGCCTCCCTAACTATGGCTACACCTTC. Amino acids: CASRTGGLPNYGYTF.

The rearrangement links TRBV6-5 to TRBJ2-5; 7 bases are shared with TRBD1. The V segment lost 0 bases and the J segment 5 bases; nucleotides outside the gene matches: 3. This CDR3 region has 14 residues. CDR1 is MNHEY and CDR2 is SVGAGI in the germline V gene. DNA for the CDR3: TGTGCCAGCAGTTACTCGACAGGGAGTGAGACCCAGTACTTC. Translated, it gives CASSYSTGSETQYF.